This note documents a single TCR beta chain sequence. The sample originates from a study of blood T cell repertoires in COVID-19. In the original analysis: Amplifying reference gene primers gave estimates of nucleated cell counts. Only in-frame clones appear in the TCRdb table, and some are missing; sequencing was by immunoSEQ multiplex PCR. The DNA was the basis for D and trimming; V, J and clone size are from that table. The profile shows 200,000 to 250,000 clones, roughly 83% of them singletons. The junction had 7 bases not matched to a gene; V was cut back by 5 bases and J by 8 bases. The CDR3 consists of 13 residues.

The sequenced sample consisted of peripheral blood. The receptor was derived from a woman aged 50 to 60 with acute or convalescent COVID-19. The gene calls are TRBV12-3 or TRBV12-4 and TRBJ1-2; TRBD1 agrees at 8 bases. This CDR3 is CASSPGQGLGYTF. The CDR3 DNA is TGTGCCAGCAGTCCCGGACAGGGACTCGGCTACACCTTC.